Shown below are 32 T cell receptor beta chains from a single sample sequenced in a study of blood T cell repertoires in COVID-19. Method: immunoSEQ multiplex PCR; TCRdb's copy keeps in-frame clones and lacks some. This table has roughly 33,000 clones, 93% appearing once. Sequencing was done on a sample of peripheral blood. Receptors originate from a human donor in a cohort sampled during active COVID-19.

The chain joins TRBV7-2 to TRBJ2-5; D is undetermined. The germline gives CDR1 SGHTA, CDR2 FQGNSA. There are 15 residues in the CDR3. The V and J ends lost 4 bases and 8 bases respectively, with 20 bases between them. CDR3 in amino acids: CASSSATTWAQTQYF. The CDR3 DNA is TGTGCCAGCAGCTCGGCCACAACCTGGGCCCAAACCCAGTACTTC.

This rearrangement joins TRBV7-6 to TRBJ2-1, with D possibly matching TRBD1 (5 bases). This CDR3 region has 16 residues. Trimming pared 2 bases from V and 3 bases from J, leaving 14 bases between. CDR1 is SGHVS, CDR2 FNYEAQ, per germline. In DNA, the CDR3 is TGTGCCAGCAGCTTAAGTCAGGGAATGCACTACAATGAGCAGTTCTTC. Protein: CASSLSQGMHYNEQFF.

The chain uses TRBV10-3 and TRBJ1-2; the match to TRBD1 covers 8 bases. This CDR3 comprises 14 residues. The junction had 14 bases not matched to a gene; V was cut back by 10 bases and J by 7 bases. Germline V lookup: CDR1 ENHRY, CDR2 SYGVKD. CDR3 DNA sequence: TGTGCCAGTACTTCCAGGGGGCGCACATCTGGCTACACCTTC. Translated: CASTSRGRTSGYTF.

The gene calls are TRBV9 and TRBJ2-7, with D tentatively TRBD1 (7 bases). Germline V gives CDR1 SGDLS, CDR2 YYNGEE. The V and J ends lost 4 bases and 7 bases respectively, with 15 bases between them. The CDR3 loop spans 13 amino acids. CDR3 sequence (DNA): TGTGCCAGCAGCTTCAAGGGGGCGGGGGAGCAGTACTTC. It translates to CASSFKGAGEQYF.

The chain employs TRBV10-2 and TRBJ2-3; maybe TRBD1 (6 bases). The CDR3 covers 15 residues. Germline V gene lookup returns CDR1 WSHSY and CDR2 SAAADI. Trimming stripped 6 bases from V and 0 bases from J, with 13 bases between. As DNA, the CDR3 is TGCGCCAGCAGGGTTGGACAGATTAGCACAGATACGCAGTATTTT. Amino acid sequence: CASRVGQISTDTQYF.

This clone was recorded once. V gene TRBV7-9 combines with J gene TRBJ2-1; 8 bases are shared with TRBD2. The germline V gene encodes CDR1 SEHNR and CDR2 FQNEAQ (reference sequence). This CDR3 is 17 amino acids long. Unmatched junction bases numbered 9, after V lost 1 base and J lost 4 bases. CDR3 DNA sequence: TGTGCCAGCAGCTTAGGTCCGGGACTAGGCCAATACAATGAGCAGTTCTTC. Amino acid sequence: CASSLGPGLGQYNEQFF.

This chain joins TRBV28 and TRBJ1-4, with a possible D match to TRBD1 (6 bases). This CDR3 comprises 15 residues. Germline lookup yields CDR1 MDHEN and CDR2 SYDVKM. Trimming cost V 6 bases and J 5 bases, with 16 bases left between them. Here the CDR3 reads CASRRDTDPNEKLFF. The CDR3 region has the DNA TGTGCCAGCAGAAGGGACACCGACCCGAATGAAAAACTGTTTTTT.

The chain has TRBV5-6 and TRBJ1-1; D might be TRBD1 (5 bases). Germline CDR1 reads SGHDT; CDR2 reads YYEEEE. The V end was cut by 2 bases, the J end by 8 bases, with 13 bases between. CDR3 size: 13 residues. This CDR3 is CASSLRQTAEAFF. DNA for the CDR3: TGTGCCAGCAGCTTAAGACAGACAGCCGAAGCTTTCTTT. Combining the CDR3 with reference TRBV5-6 and TRBJ1-1 gives the whole variable domain DAGVTQSPTHLIKTRGQQVTLRCSPKSGHDTVSWYQQALGQGPQFIFQYYEEEERQRGNFPDRFSGHQFPNYSSELNVNALLLGDSALYLCASSLRQTAEAFFGQGTRLTVV.

This chain joins TRBV2 and TRBJ1-6, with 7 bases identical to TRBD1. CDR1 and CDR2 (germline): SNHLY, FYNNEI. This CDR3 has 16 amino acids. With 3 bases clipped from V and 3 bases from J, the junction kept 5 bases outside the gene matches. For the CDR3, the DNA is TGTGCCAGCAGTGATACAAACAGGGGCTATAATTCACCCCTCCACTTT. Residues: CASSDTNRGYNSPLHF.

This chain's CDR3 is CASGSSGVDEQFF. For the CDR3, the DNA is TGTGCTAGTGGATCATCGGGGGTGGATGAGCAGTTCTTC. The chain combines TRBV12-5 with TRBJ2-1; D possibly corresponds to TRBD2 (6 bases). The V gene's germline CDR1 is LGHNT and CDR2 FRNRAP. V lost 6 bases and J 8 bases, leaving 14 bases between the germline ends. The CDR3 consists of 13 residues.

The CDR3 spells CASSDAGITDTQYF. The CDR3 nucleotides read TGTGCCAGCAGTGACGCGGGGATCACAGATACGCAGTATTTT. V gene TRBV6-1 combines with J gene TRBJ2-3; D is perhaps TRBD2 (6 bases). The length of the CDR3 is 14 residues. Germline loops: CDR1 MNHNS, CDR2 SASEGT. The V end lost 3 bases, the J end lost 2 bases, and 9 bases lay between the germline ends.

CDR3 in amino acids: CASSLGGRSVETQYF. The CDR3 coding sequence is TGTGCCAGCAGCTTGGGGGGGAGGAGCGTAGAGACCCAGTACTTC. The chain recombines TRBV7-2 with TRBJ2-5; TRBD2 matches at 7 bases. The CDR3 sequence is 15 residues long. Germline CDR1 and CDR2: SGHTA and FQGNSA. The V gene end was trimmed by 3 bases and the J gene end by 4 bases; junction bases not matched to a gene: 8.

This clone turned up a few times. This chain joins TRBV2 and TRBJ1-5, with TRBD1 as a possible D gene (5 bases). The CDR3 has 13 amino acids. V was clipped by 4 bases and J by 4 bases, with 8 bases between them. Germline values: CDR1 SNHLY, CDR2 FYNNEI. The CDR3 coding sequence is TGTGCCAGCAGTGCCCAGGGAAATCAGCCCCAGCATTTT. Encoded protein: CASSAQGNQPQHF.

The chain joins TRBV14 to TRBJ2-1; D is unresolved. This CDR3 comprises 14 residues. The germline V gene has CDR1 SGHDN and CDR2 FVKESK. V was clipped by 0 bases and J by 10 bases, with 13 bases between them. The CDR3 sequence: CASSQDYNYLEQFF. In DNA form, the CDR3 reads TGTGCCAGCAGCCAAGACTATAACTACTTAGAGCAGTTCTTC. Full variable domain (remainder filled in from reference TRBV14 and TRBJ2-1): EAGVTQFPSHSVIEKGQTVTLRCDPISGHDNLYWYRRVMGKEIKFLLHFVKESKQDESGMPNNRFLAERTGGTYSTLKVQPAELEDSGVYFCASSQDYNYLEQFFGPGTRLTVL.

The chain has TRBV7-9 and TRBJ2-7; 7 nucleotides line up with TRBD1. Losses at the gene ends were 1 base for V and 4 bases for J; bases not matched to a gene: 7. CDR1 is SEHNR and CDR2 is FQNEAQ in the germline V gene (reference sequence). CDR3 length equals 15 residues. CDR3 nucleotides: TGTGCCAGCAGCTTAGGGGACAGTCAGACTTACGAGCAGTACTTC. It encodes CASSLGDSQTYEQYF.

The rearrangement joins TRBV24-1 to TRBJ2-3; TRBD2 aligns across 9 bases. Trimming cost V 3 bases and J 6 bases; bases outside gene matches: 9. Per germline, CDR1 KGHDR and CDR2 SFDVKD. The CDR3 spans 16 residues. CDR3 in amino acids: CATSDPSGETPDTQYF. Here the CDR3 DNA reads TGTGCCACCAGTGATCCTAGCGGGGAAACCCCGGATACGCAGTATTTT.

The chain is built from TRBV27 and TRBJ1-4, with unresolved D. The CDR3 loop spans 16 amino acids. Germline V gives CDR1 MNHEY, CDR2 SMNVEV (reference sequence). V shed 6 bases and J shed 6 bases, with 20 bases lying between them. CDR3 DNA sequence: TGTGCCAGCAGGGGCACCACCTCCCTTGATTATGAAAAACTGTTTTTT. This translates into CASRGTTSLDYEKLFF.

This chain links TRBV29-1 with TRBJ1-1, with D unresolved. Per the germline V gene, CDR1 is SQVTM and CDR2 is ANQGSEA. Trimming stripped 6 bases from V and 1 base from J, with 12 bases between. The CDR3 is 13 amino acids. CDR3 sequence (DNA): TGCAGCGTGGCAGGAGGCACGAACACTGAAGCTTTCTTT. Its translation: CSVAGGTNTEAFF.

The chain employs TRBV3-1 (or the pseudogene TRBV3-2) and TRBJ1-2; D might be TRBD1 (5 bases). Germline loops: CDR1 LGHDT, CDR2 YNNKEL (reference sequence). Trimming pared 2 bases from V and 4 bases from J, leaving 14 bases between. There are 15 residues in the CDR3. CDR3: CASSQFASQGYGYTF. The CDR3 region has the DNA TGTGCCAGCAGCCAATTCGCCTCTCAGGGCTATGGCTACACCTTC.

V usage is TRBV18 and J usage is TRBJ1-2, with 7 positions matching TRBD1. The CDR3 length is 14 residues. Unmatched junction bases numbered 8, after V lost 3 bases and J lost 7 bases. Looked up from germline, CDR1 is KGHSH and CDR2 is LQKENI. For the CDR3, the DNA is TGTGCCAGCTCACCGAGGGGGCCCGGCGGTGGCTACACCTTC. Translated, it gives CASSPRGPGGGYTF.

This clone has just one count. V usage is TRBV10-2 and J usage is TRBJ1-6; no reliable D call. In germline, CDR1 is WSHSY, CDR2 SAAADI. The CDR3 is 15 amino acids. The V end was cut by 4 bases, the J end by 0 bases, with 7 bases between. The DNA for the CDR3 is TGCGCCAGCAGTGGGGCTCTCTCCTATAATTCACCCCTCCACTTT. Encoded protein: CASSGALSYNSPLHF.

V usage is TRBV6-5 and J usage is TRBJ1-2; TRBD1 is a possible D gene (5 bases). CDR1 MNHEY and CDR2 SVGAGI come from the germline V gene. V was shortened by 4 bases and J by 7 bases, with 19 bases between the two germline ends. The CDR3 consists of 15 residues. CDR3 sequence reads: CASSSASQGYRGYTF. In DNA form, the CDR3 reads TGTGCCAGCAGTTCCGCGTCCCAGGGTTACCGTGGCTACACCTTC.

The chain recombines TRBV7-9 with TRBJ2-5; perhaps TRBD1 as D (6 bases). Looked up from germline, CDR1 is SEHNR and CDR2 is FQNEAQ (reference sequence). The CDR3 loop spans 15 amino acids. V was shortened by 5 bases and J by 0 bases, with 13 bases between the two germline ends. The CDR3 DNA sequence: TGTGCCAGCAGCCCGGGACAACCCTACCAAGAGACCCAGTACTTC. Translation gives CASSPGQPYQETQYF.

The chain employs TRBV7-9 and TRBJ2-3; 8 positions agree with TRBD2. Germline CDR1 reads SEHNR; CDR2 reads FQNEAQ (reference sequence). With 5 bases clipped from V and 0 bases from J, the junction kept 16 bases outside the gene matches. The CDR3 sequence is 19 residues long. The CDR3 loop reads CASSPGWVLAEGSTDTQYF. CDR3 sequence (DNA): TGTGCCAGCAGCCCCGGATGGGTACTAGCGGAGGGGAGCACAGATACGCAGTATTTT.

The chain employs TRBV5-1 and TRBJ2-7; 11 nucleotides align to TRBD1. CDR1 SGHRS and CDR2 YFSETQ come from the germline V gene. There are 15 residues in the CDR3. Unmatched junction bases numbered 9, after V lost 5 bases and J lost 5 bases. CDR3 residues: CASRLPGQGVHEQYF. CDR3 DNA: TGCGCCAGCAGGCTGCCGGGACAGGGGGTTCACGAGCAGTACTTC.

In DNA form, the CDR3 reads TGTGCCACCAGTGGCGGTAGCGGAGGTGAGCAGTTCTTC. Amino acids: CATSGGSGGEQFF. V and J are TRBV24-1 and TRBJ2-1; D may be TRBD2 (6 bases). Germline CDR1 reads KGHDR; CDR2 reads SFDVKD. Trimming shortened V by 5 bases and J by 9 bases, and 13 bases separated the two germline ends. This CDR3 comprises 13 residues.

The CDR3 bases are TGCGCCAGCAGCTTAGCTGGGCAGCACGACAATGAGCAGTTCTTC. Translation gives CASSLAGQHDNEQFF. The genes are TRBV5-1 and TRBJ2-1; D gene ambiguous. Deletions cut 2 bases from V and 5 bases from J, with 14 bases between. The CDR3 consists of 15 residues. The V gene's germline CDR1 is SGHRS and CDR2 YFSETQ.

The CDR3 loop is CASSLNTVWYYGYTF. The CDR3 nucleotides are TGTGCCAGCAGCTTGAATACTGTGTGGTACTATGGCTACACCTTC. The chain employs TRBV5-8 and TRBJ1-2, with D uncertain. Trimming took 1 base from V and 3 from J, leaving 13 bases between them. Germline V gene sequence: CDR1 SGHTS, CDR2 YDEGEE. This CDR3 is built from 15 residues.

J is TRBJ1-2 and V is TRBV3-1 (or the pseudogene TRBV3-2), with TRBD1 identical over 9 bases. Germline loops: CDR1 LGHDT, CDR2 YNNKEL (reference sequence). Trimming at V came to 3 bases and at J to 4 bases, leaving 12 bases not matched to a gene. The CDR3 is 17 residues long. CDR3 protein: CASSHTSSGTGPYGYTF. CDR3 nucleotides: TGTGCCAGCAGCCACACGTCGTCCGGGACAGGGCCCTATGGCTACACCTTC.

The chain has TRBV27 and TRBJ1-3; D is unresolved. V lost 8 bases and J 3 bases, leaving 8 bases between the germline ends. Looked up from germline, CDR1 is MNHEY and CDR2 is SMNVEV (reference sequence). CDR3 length equals 12 residues. The CDR3 spells CASGRIGNTIYF. CDR3 in DNA: TGTGCCAGCGGGAGGATTGGAAACACCATATATTTT.

The CDR3: CAIKGTGTVSAFF. CDR3 sequence (DNA): TGTGCCATCAAGGGGACAGGGACTGTGAGTGCTTTCTTT. This sequence joins TRBV10-3 and TRBJ1-1, with 9 bases matching TRBD1. From germline, CDR1 is ENHRY and CDR2 SYGVKD. The ends lost 7 bases at V and 11 bases at J; junction bases unmatched: 11. The CDR3 has 13 amino acids.

The CDR3 here is CAFGLAGTYEQYF. CDR3 sequence (DNA): TGTGCCTTTGGACTAGCGGGCACCTACGAGCAGTACTTC. The rearrangement joins TRBV3-1 (or the pseudogene TRBV3-2) to TRBJ2-7; 11 nucleotides align to TRBD2. This CDR3 contains 13 residues. Germline CDR1 and CDR2: LGHDT and YNNKEL (reference sequence). V trimming: 11 bases; J trimming: 2 bases; junction bases outside the gene matches: 5.